This T cell receptor beta chain came from a study of blood T cell repertoires in COVID-19. Study-wide context: COVID-19 samples, acute and convalescent, were from the United States, Italy and Spain. Sources were T cells, B-cell-depleted T cells, or PBMCs; the material itself was cDNA or gDNA.

CDR3 length: 13 residues. Germline loops: CDR1 SGHTA, CDR2 FQGNSA. Trimming removed 2 bases from V and 1 base from J, with 5 bases in between. Per the authors' pipeline: Reference gene primer amplification gave estimated nucleated cell counts. Measured with immunoSEQ multiplex PCR; TCRdb has only the in-frame clones, and not every one. V and J calls and clone size are those listed in that table; D and trimming were worked out from the DNA. The repertoire has just over 300,000 clones, roughly 87% of them found once; the top ten carry around 2.1%. V gene TRBV7-2 combines with J gene TRBJ1-1; unclear D gene. Specimen: peripheral blood. This receptor was taken from a man aged 18 to 30 with active or convalescent COVID-19. The CDR3 loop is CASSLPGNTEAFF. For the CDR3, the DNA is TGTGCCAGCAGCTTACCAGGGAACACTGAAGCTTTCTTT.